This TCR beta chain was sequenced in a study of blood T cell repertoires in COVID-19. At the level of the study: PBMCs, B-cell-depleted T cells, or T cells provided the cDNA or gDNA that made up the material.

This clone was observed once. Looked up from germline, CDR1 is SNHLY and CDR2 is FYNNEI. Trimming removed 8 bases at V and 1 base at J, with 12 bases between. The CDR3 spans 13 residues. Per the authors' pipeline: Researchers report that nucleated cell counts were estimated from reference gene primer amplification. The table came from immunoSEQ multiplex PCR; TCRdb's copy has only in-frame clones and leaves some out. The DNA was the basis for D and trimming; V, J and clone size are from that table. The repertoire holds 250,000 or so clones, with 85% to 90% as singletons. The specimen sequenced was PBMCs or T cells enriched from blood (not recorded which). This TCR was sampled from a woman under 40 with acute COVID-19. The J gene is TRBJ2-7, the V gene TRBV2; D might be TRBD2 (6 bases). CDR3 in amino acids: CASLDYPSYEQYF. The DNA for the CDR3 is TGTGCCAGCTTGGACTATCCATCCTACGAGCAGTACTTC.